This T cell receptor beta chain originates from a study of OX40 agonist ivuxolimab in advanced cancers. Turning to the study itself: Ivuxolimab, an antibody that agonizes OX40 (CD134), was administered to the patients.

This clone was found once. Its target is unknown. Regarding the study as a whole: On average, a greater number of expanded clones characterised CD8+ T cells relative to CD4+. Partial responders receiving 0.1-3.0 mg/kg showed among the lowest clonal expansion.

Any history of autoimmune disease or systemic immunosuppression disqualified patients. Assay used: immunoSEQ multiplex PCR; TCRdb lists only in-frame clones, some missing. This sample has approximately 81,000 clones, with roughly 80% found just once. The specimen was CD4+ or CD8+ T cells sorted from blood, collected in a trial of the OX40 agonist ivuxolimab. This TCR was sampled from an adult with an advanced solid tumor such as melanoma, head and neck, liver or kidney cancer.

This CDR3 reads CASSPDERVRADTQYF. DNA for the CDR3: TGTGCCAGCAGCCCAGATGAGCGGGTGAGGGCAGATACGCAGTATTTT. The J gene is TRBJ2-3, the V gene TRBV7-6, with D perhaps TRBD2 (6 bases). V was pared by 5 bases and J by 4 bases, with 19 bases between. Germline values: CDR1 SGHVS, CDR2 FNYEAQ. The CDR3 extends over 16 amino acids.